This record concerns one T cell receptor beta chain sequence. CDR3 length: 17 residues. At minimum, one pre-ART and two post-ART PBMC samples were obtained from each donor. The source of the sample is a study of long-term antiretroviral therapy in people with HIV. At the survey level, the v3.0 immunoSEQ assay was run. Sequencing used immunoSEQ multiplex PCR; TCRdb keeps in-frame clones, though not all of them. Here the sample spans roughly 15,000 clones, around 85% being singletons. J is TRBJ1-5 and V is TRBV12-2; the tabulated D call, TRBD1, remains unverified against the DNA. TRBV12-2 counts as a pseudogene. This receptor was identified in a man aged 25-45 years with HIV. The sample was unsorted PBMCs, taken about 1.2 years before starting antiretroviral therapy. This CDR3 reads CASRLSGPQGISQPQHF. The CDR3 DNA follows: TGTGCAAGTCGCTTGAGTGGGCCACAGGGAATTAGTCAGCCCCAGCATTTT.